The clone carrying this T cell receptor (beta chain) was seen a few times. These data are taken from a study of beta chain features in type 1 diabetes. The length of the CDR3 is 14 residues. The V gene's germline CDR1 is SGDLS and CDR2 YYNGEE. The ends lost 0 bases at V and 11 bases at J; junction bases unmatched: 8. Of the isolated RNA, all was reverse transcribed, and so the sequenced material was expressed TCRB transcripts. Repertoires were generated with immunoSEQ multiplex PCR, while TCRdb's copy carries only in-frame clones and drops some. The table includes 350,000 to 450,000 clones, over 11% detected once.

V is TRBV9 and J is TRBJ1-5; TRBD1 aligns across 7 bases. The TCR was taken from a man in his thirties or forties in good health. The sequenced sample was naive CD4+ T cells from blood. CDR3: CASSVAPQGRAQHF. In DNA, the CDR3 is TGTGCCAGCAGCGTAGCCCCACAGGGGCGCGCCCAGCATTTT.